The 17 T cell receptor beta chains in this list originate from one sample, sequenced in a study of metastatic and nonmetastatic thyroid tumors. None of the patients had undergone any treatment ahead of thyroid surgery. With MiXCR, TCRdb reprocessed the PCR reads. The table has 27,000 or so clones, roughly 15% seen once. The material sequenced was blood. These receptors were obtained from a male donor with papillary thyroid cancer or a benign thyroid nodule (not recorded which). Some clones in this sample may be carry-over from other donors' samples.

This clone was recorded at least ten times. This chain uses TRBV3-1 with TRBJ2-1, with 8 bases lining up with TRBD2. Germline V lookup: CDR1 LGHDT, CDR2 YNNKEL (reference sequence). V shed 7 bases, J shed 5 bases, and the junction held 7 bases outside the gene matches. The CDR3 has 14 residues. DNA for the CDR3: TGTGCCAGCACCGAGACTAGCGCGAACAATGAGCAGTTCTTC. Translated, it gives CASTETSANNEQFF.

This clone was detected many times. In DNA form, the CDR3 reads TGTGCCAGCAGCGACTCCGGGACAGGGATCGGGGAGCTGTTTTTT. Translation: CASSDSGTGIGELFF. The rearrangement links TRBV9 to TRBJ2-2, with TRBD1 matching 9 bases. V lost 3 bases to trimming and J lost 7 bases; unmatched junction nucleotides: 7. CDR1 and CDR2 (germline): SGDLS, YYNGEE. There are 15 residues in the CDR3. The whole variable domain, remainder taken from reference TRBV9 and TRBJ2-2, is DSGVTQTPKHLITATGQRVTLRCSPRSGDLSVYWYQQSLDQGLQFLIQYYNGEERAKGNILERFSAQQFPDLHSELNLSSLELGDSALYFCASSDSGTGIGELFFGEGSRLTVL.

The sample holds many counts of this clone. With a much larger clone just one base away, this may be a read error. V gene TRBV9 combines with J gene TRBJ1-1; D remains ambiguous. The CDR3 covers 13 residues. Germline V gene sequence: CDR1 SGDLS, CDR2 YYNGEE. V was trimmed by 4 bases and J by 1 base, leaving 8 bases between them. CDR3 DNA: TGTGCCAGCAGCATTGGGAGGAACACTGAAGCTTTCTTT. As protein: CASSIGRNTEAFF.

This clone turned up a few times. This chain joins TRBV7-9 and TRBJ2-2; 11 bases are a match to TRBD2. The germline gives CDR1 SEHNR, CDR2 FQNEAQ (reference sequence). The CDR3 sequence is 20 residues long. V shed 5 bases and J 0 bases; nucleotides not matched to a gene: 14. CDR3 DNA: TGTGCCAGCAGCGCCCAACCCGGGACTAGCGGAAAAGCGAACACCGGGGAGCTGTTTTTT. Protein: CASSAQPGTSGKANTGELFF. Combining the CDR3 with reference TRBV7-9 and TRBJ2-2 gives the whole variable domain DTGVSQNPRHKITKRGQNVTFRCDPISEHNRLYWYRQTLGQGPEFLTYFQNEAQLEKSRLLSDRFSAERPKGSFSTLEIQRTEQGDSAMYLCASSAQPGTSGKANTGELFFGEGSRLTVL.

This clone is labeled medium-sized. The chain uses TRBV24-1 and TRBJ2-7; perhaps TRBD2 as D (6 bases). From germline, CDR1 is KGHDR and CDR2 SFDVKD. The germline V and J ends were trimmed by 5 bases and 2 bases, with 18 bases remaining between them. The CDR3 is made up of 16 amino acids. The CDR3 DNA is TGTGCCACCAGTGGTCCGAGAGGGGACTCCACCTACGAGCAGTACTTC. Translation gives CATSGPRGDSTYEQYF.

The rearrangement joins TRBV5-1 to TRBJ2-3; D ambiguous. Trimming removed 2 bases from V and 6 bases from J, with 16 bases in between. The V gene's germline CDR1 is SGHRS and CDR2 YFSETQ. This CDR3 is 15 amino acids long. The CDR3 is CASSLGGRSLDTQYF. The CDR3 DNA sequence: TGCGCCAGCAGCTTAGGCGGTAGGTCTTTGGATACGCAGTATTTT.

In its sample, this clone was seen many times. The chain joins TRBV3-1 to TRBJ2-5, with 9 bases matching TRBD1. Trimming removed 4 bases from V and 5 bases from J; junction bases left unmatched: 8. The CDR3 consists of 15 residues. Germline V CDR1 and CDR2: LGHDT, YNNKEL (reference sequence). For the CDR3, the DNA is TGTGCCAGCAGCCCCCCGAGGGACAGGGTGGAGACCCAGTACTTC. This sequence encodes CASSPPRDRVETQYF.

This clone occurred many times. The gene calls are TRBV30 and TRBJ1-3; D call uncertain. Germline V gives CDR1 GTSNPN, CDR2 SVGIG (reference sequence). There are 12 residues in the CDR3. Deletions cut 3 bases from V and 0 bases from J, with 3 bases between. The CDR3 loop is CAWSPSGNTIYF. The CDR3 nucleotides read TGTGCCTGGAGCCCCTCTGGAAACACCATATATTTT.

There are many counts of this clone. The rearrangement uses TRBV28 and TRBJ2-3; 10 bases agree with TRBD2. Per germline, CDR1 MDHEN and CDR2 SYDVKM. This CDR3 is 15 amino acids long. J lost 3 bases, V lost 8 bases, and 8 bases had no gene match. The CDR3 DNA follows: TGTGCCAGCGGCCAGACTAGCGGGCGGACAGATACGCAGTATTTT. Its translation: CASGQTSGRTDTQYF.

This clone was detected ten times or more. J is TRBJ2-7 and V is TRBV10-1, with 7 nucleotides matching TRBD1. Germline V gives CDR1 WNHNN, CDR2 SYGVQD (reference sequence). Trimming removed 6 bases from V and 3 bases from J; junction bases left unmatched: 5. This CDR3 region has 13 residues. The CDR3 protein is CASSEGAGYEQYF. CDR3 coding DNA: TGCGCCAGCAGCGAGGGGGCTGGCTACGAGCAGTACTTC.

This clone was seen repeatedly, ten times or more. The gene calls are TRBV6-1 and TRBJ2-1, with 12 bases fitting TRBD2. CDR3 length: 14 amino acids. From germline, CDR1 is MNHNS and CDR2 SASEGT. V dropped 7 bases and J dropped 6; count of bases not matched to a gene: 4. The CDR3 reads CASTPLAGGNEQFF. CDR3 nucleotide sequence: TGTGCCAGCACCCCACTAGCGGGGGGCAATGAGCAGTTCTTC.

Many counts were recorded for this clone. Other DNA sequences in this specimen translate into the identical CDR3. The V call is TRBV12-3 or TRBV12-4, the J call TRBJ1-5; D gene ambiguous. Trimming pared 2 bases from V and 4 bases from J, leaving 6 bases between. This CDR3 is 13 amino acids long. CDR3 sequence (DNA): TGTGCCAGCAGTTTATCCGGGAATCAGCCCCAGCATTTT. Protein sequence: CASSLSGNQPQHF.

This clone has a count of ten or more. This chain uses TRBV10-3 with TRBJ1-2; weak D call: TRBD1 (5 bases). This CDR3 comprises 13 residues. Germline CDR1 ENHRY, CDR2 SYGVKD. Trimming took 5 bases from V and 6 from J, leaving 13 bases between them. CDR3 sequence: CAISKQGGNGYTF. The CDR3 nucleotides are TGTGCCATCAGTAAGCAGGGAGGTAATGGCTACACCTTC.

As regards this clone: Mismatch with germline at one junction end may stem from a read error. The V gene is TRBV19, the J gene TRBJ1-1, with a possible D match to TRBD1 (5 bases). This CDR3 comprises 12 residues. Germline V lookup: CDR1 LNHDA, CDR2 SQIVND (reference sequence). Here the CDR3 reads CASSFRGHEAFF. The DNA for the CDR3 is TGTGCCAGTAGCTTTAGGGGTCATGAAGCCTTCTTT.

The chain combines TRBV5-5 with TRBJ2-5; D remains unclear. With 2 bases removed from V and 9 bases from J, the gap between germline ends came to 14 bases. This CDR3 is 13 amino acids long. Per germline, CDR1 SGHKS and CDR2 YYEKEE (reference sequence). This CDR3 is CASSFMDGPAQYF. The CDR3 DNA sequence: TGTGCCAGCAGCTTCATGGACGGGCCGGCCCAGTACTTC.

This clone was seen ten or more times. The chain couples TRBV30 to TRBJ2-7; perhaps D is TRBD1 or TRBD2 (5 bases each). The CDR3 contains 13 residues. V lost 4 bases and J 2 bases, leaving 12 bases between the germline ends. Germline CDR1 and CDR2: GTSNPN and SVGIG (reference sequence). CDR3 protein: CAWIRDRPYEQYF. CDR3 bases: TGTGCCTGGATCAGGGACCGGCCCTACGAGCAGTACTTC.

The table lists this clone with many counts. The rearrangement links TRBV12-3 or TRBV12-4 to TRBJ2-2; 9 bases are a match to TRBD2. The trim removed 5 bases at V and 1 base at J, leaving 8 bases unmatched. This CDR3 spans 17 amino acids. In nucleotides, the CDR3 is TGTGCCAGCAGTATTCCGTATAGCGGGGGGAACACCGGGGAGCTGTTTTTT. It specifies CASSIPYSGGNTGELFF.